This TCR beta chain was recorded in a study of blood T cell repertoires in COVID-19. Study-wide background: COVID-19 samples, acute and convalescent, were from the United States, Italy and Spain. In each case, the material was cDNA or gDNA derived from T cells, B-cell-depleted T cells, or PBMCs.

Source study methods: For nucleated cells, counts were estimated from reference gene primer amplification. Assay: immunoSEQ multiplex PCR; the TCRdb copy retains only in-frame clones and omits some. V, J and clone size reflect that table, while D and trimming were determined from the DNA. The sample holds about 250,000 clones, around 84% seen once. Sequencing input: peripheral blood. The sequence derives from a woman in her thirties or forties who had recovered from COVID-19.

DNA for the CDR3: TGTGCCAGCAGGCCCTCGAGGAACAGGGGTAAAGAAAAACTGTTTTTT. As protein: CASRPSRNRGKEKLFF. The gene calls are TRBV21-1 and TRBJ1-4; the tabulated D call, TRBD1, remains unverified against the DNA. TRBV21-1 is listed as a pseudogene. This CDR3 is built from 16 residues.